This T cell receptor beta chain was sequenced in a study of naive and memory T cell subsets. The beta constant-region primer was an equimolar mix of two oligonucleotides covering TRBC1 and TRBC2. Nested alpha and beta constant-region primers with the SP2 primer drove four PCR rounds on ligated cDNA. TCRdb re-called the UMI-ligation and nested PCR reads through MiXCR, storing one row per CDR3 protein. The sample records 95,000 to 150,000 distinct CDR3 sequences, 36% being singletons. Sequenced material: central memory CD4+ T cells from blood. The TCR was taken from a human donor in good health.

CDR3 region: CASRPPGQGRYGYTF. The CDR3 DNA sequence: TGTGCCAGCAGGCCCCCGGGACAGGGGAGGTATGGCTACACCTTC. The chain couples TRBV6-5 to TRBJ1-2, with TRBD1 matching 10 bases. The V segment lost 6 bases and the J segment 5 bases; nucleotides outside the gene matches: 9. Germline V gene data show CDR1 as MNHEY and CDR2 as SVGAGI. The CDR3 contains 15 residues.